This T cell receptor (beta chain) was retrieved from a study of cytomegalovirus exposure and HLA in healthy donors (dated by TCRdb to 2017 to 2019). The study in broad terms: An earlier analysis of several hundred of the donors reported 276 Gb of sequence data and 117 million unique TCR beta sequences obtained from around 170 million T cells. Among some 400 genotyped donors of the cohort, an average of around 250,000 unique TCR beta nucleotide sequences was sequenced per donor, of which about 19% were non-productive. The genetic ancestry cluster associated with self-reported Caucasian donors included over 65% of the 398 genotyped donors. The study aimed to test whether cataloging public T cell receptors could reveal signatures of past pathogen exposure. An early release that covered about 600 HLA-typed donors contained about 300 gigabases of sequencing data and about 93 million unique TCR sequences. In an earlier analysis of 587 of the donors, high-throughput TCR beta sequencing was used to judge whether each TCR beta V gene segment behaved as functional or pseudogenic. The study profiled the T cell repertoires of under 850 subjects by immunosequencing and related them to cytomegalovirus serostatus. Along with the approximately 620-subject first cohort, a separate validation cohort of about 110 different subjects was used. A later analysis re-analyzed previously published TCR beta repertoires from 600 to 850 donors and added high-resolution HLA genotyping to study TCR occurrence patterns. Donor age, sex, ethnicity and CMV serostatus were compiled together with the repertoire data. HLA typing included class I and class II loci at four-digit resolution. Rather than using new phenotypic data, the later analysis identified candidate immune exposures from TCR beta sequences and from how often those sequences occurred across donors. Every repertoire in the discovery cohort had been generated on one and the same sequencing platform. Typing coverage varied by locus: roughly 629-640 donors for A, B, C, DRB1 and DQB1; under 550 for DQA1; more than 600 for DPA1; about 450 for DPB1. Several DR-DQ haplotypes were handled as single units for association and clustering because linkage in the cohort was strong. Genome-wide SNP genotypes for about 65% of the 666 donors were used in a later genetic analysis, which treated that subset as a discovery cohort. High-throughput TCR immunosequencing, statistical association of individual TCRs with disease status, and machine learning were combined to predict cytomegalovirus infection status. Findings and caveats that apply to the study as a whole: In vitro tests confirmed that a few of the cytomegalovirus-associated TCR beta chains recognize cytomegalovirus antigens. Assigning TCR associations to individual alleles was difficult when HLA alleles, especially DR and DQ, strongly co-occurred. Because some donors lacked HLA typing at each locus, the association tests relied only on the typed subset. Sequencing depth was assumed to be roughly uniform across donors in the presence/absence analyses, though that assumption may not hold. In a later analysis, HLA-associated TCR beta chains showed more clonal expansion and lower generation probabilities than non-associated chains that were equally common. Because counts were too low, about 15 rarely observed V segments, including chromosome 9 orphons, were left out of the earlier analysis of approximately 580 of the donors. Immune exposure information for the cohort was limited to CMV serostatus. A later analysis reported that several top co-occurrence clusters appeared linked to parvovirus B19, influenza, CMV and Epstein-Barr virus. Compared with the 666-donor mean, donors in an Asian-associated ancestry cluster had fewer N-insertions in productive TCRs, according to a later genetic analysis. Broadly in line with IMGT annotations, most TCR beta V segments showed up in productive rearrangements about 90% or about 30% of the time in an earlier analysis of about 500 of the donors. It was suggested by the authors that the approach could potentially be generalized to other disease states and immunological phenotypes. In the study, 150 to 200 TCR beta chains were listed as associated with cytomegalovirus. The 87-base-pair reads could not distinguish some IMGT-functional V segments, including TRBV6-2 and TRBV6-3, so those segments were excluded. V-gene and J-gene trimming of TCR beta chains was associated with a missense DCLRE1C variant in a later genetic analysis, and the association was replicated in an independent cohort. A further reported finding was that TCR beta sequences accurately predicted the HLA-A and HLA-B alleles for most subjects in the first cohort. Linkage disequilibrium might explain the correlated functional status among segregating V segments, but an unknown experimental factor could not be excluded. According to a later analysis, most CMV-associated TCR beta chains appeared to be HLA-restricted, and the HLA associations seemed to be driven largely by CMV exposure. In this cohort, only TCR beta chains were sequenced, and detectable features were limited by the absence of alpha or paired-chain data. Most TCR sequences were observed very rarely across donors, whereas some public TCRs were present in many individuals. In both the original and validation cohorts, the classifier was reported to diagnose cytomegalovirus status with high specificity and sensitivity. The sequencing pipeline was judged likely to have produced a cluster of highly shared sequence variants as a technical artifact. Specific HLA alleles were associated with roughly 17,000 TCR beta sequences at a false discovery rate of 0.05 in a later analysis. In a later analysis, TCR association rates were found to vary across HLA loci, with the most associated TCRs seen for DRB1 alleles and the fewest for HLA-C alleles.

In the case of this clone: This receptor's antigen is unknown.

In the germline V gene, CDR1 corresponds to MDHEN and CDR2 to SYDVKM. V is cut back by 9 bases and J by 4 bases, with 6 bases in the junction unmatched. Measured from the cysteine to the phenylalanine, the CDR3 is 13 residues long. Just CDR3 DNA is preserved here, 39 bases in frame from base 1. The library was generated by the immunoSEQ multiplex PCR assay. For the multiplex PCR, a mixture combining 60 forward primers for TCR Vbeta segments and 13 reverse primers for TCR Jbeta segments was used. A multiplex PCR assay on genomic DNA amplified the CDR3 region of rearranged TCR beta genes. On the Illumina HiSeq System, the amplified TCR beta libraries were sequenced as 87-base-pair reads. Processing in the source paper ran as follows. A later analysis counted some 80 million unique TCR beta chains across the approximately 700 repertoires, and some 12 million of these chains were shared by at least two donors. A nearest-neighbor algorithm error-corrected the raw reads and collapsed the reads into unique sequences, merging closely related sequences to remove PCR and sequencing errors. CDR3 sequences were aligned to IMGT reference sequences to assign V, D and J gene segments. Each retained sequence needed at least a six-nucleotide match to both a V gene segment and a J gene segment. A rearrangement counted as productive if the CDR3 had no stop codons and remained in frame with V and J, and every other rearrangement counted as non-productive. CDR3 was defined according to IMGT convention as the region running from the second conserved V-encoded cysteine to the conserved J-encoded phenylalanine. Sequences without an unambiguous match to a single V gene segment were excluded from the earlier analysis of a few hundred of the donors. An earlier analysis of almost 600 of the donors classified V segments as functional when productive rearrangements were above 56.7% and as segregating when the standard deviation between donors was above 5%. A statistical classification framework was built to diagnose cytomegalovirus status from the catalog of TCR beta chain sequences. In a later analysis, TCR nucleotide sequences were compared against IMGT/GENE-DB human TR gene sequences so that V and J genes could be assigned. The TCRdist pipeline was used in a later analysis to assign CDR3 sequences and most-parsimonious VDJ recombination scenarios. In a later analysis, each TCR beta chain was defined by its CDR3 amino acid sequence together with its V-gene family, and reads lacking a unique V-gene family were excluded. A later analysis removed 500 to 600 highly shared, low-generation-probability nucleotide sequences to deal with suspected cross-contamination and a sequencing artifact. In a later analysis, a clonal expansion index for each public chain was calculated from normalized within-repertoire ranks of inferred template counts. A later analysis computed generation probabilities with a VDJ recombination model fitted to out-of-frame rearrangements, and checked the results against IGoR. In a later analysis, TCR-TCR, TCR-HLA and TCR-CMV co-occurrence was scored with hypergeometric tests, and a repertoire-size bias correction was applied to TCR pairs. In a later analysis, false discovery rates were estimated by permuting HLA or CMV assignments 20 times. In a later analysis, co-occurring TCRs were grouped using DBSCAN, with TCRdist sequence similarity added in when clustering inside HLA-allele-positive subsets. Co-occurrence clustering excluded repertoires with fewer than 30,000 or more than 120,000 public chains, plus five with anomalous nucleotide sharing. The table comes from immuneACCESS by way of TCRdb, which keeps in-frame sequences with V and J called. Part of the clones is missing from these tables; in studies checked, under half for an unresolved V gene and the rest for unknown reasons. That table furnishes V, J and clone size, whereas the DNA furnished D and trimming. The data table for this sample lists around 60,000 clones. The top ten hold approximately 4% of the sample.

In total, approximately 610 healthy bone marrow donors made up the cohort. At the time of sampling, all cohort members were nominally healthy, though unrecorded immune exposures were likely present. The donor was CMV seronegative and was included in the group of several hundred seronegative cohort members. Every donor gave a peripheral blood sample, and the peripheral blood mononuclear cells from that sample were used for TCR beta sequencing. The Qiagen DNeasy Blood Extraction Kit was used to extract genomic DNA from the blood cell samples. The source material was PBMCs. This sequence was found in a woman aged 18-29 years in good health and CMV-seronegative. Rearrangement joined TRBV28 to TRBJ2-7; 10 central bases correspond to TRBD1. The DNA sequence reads TGTGCCAGTCAACCGGGACAGGGGTACGAGCAGTACTTC. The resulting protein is CASQPGQGYEQYF.